Listed below are T cell receptor beta chains from one sample, sequenced in a study of blood T cell repertoires in COVID-19. Measured with immunoSEQ multiplex PCR; TCRdb has only the in-frame clones, and not every one. The table includes nearly 400,000 clones, roughly 86% detected once. The sample consisted of PBMCs or T cells enriched from blood (not recorded which). The receptors derive from a woman in her 30s who had recovered from COVID-19. Each CDR3 is given with its conserved first and last residue. D genes are given only for firm matches. Not every row has a clone size; where given, it reads once, few, many or a size class.

J gene: TRBJ1-3
clone size: NA
V gene: TRBV6-4
D gene: TRBD1
CDR3 DNA: TGTGCCAGCAGTGACCCGGACAGGGTTGGAAACACCATATATTTT
CDR3 protein: CASSDPDRVGNTIYF

J gene: TRBJ2-7
clone size: NA
V gene: TRBV5-4
D gene: TRBD2
CDR3 DNA: TGTGCCAGCAGCTCCCCGTTGGGTGGGCGGGAGCGATACGAGCAGTACTTC
CDR3 protein: CASSSPLGGRERYEQYF

J gene: TRBJ1-2
clone size: NA
V gene: TRBV7-3
D gene: NA
CDR3 DNA: TGTGCCAGCAGCTTAGACAGGATCTCAGGTGGCTACACCTTC
CDR3 protein: CASSLDRISGGYTF

J gene: TRBJ2-2
clone size: NA
V gene: TRBV4-1
D gene: NA
CDR3 DNA: TGCGCCAGCAGCCAAGAAGCGGCCAGAAACACCGGGGAGCTGTTTTTT
CDR3 protein: CASSQEAARNTGELFF

J gene: TRBJ1-2
clone size: NA
V gene: TRBV7-2
D gene: TRBD1
CDR3 DNA: TGTGCCAGCAGCTTAGCGGGACAGGGCGGGGGAAACTATGGCTACACCTTC
CDR3 protein: CASSLAGQGGGNYGYTF

J gene: TRBJ1-6
clone size: NA
V gene: TRBV18
D gene: TRBD1
CDR3 DNA: TGTGCCAGCTCACCGACAGGGGGTAATTCACCCCTCCACTTT
CDR3 protein: CASSPTGGNSPLHF

J gene: TRBJ2-7
clone size: NA
V gene: TRBV7-9
D gene: NA
CDR3 DNA: TGTGCCAGCAGCTTATTGGAGAGCGAGCAGTACTTC
CDR3 protein: CASSLLESEQYF

J gene: TRBJ1-2
clone size: NA
V gene: TRBV5-1
D gene: NA
CDR3 DNA: TGCGCCAGCAGCTGGGGAGCTTCGAGCGTTGGGGGCTACACCTTC
CDR3 protein: CASSWGASSVGGYTF

J gene: TRBJ2-4
clone size: NA
V gene: TRBV5-1
D gene: TRBD1
CDR3 DNA: TGCGCCAGCACCCCCGGTCCCGGACAGGCAAACATTCAGTACTTC
CDR3 protein: CASTPGPGQANIQYF

J gene: TRBJ2-3
clone size: NA
V gene: TRBV9
D gene: TRBD2
CDR3 DNA: TGTGCCAGCAGCGCCCTAGGGCGGGGGGACACAGATACGCAGTATTTT
CDR3 protein: CASSALGRGDTDTQYF

J gene: TRBJ2-7
clone size: NA
V gene: TRBV6-6
D gene: TRBD2
CDR3 DNA: TGTGCCAGCGGTTGGGGGGGGGAGTGGGCGGAGCAGTACTTC
CDR3 protein: CASGWGGEWAEQYF

J gene: TRBJ1-4
clone size: NA
V gene: TRBV7-6
D gene: TRBD1
CDR3 DNA: TGTGCCAGCAGCTTTATGATCTCCTACGGGACAGGAGGATTTAATGAAAAACTGTTTTTT
CDR3 protein: CASSFMISYGTGGFNEKLFF

J gene: TRBJ2-7
clone size: NA
V gene: TRBV30
D gene: NA
CDR3 DNA: TGTGCCTGGAGTGTGCTGGGTGGGAGGACTGACTTGGAGCAGTACTTC
CDR3 protein: CAWSVLGGRTDLEQYF

J gene: TRBJ1-4
clone size: few
V gene: TRBV15
D gene: NA
CDR3 DNA: TGTGCCACCAGCAGAGGGGCAGGACAAGATAGAAGCGAAAAACTGTTTTTT
CDR3 protein: CATSRGAGQDRSEKLFF

J gene: TRBJ2-5
clone size: NA
V gene: TRBV7-9
D gene: TRBD2
CDR3 DNA: TGTGCCAGCTTTCGTTCTGGGGGATCGGCGGGAGGGTACCAAGAGACCCAGTACTTC
CDR3 protein: CASFRSGGSAGGYQETQYF

J gene: TRBJ1-5
clone size: NA
V gene: TRBV4-1
D gene: TRBD1
CDR3 DNA: TGCGCCAGCAGCCGAGAGATGGGACAGGCGATTCCGCCCCAGCATTTT
CDR3 protein: CASSREMGQAIPPQHF

J gene: TRBJ1-5
clone size: NA
V gene: TRBV7-6
D gene: NA
CDR3 DNA: TGTGCCAGCAGCTTAGCGCCCGGTAATAAGCCCCAGCATTTT
CDR3 protein: CASSLAPGNKPQHF

J gene: TRBJ2-6
clone size: once
V gene: TRBV27
D gene: NA
CDR3 DNA: TGTGCCAGCAGTTCGGGACTGCGCTCTGGGGCCAACGTCCTGACTTTC
CDR3 protein: CASSSGLRSGANVLTF

J gene: TRBJ1-2
clone size: NA
V gene: TRBV24-1
D gene: NA
CDR3 DNA: TGTGCCACCAGTGACGGCGACAGCCCCTATGGCTACACCTTC
CDR3 protein: CATSDGDSPYGYTF

J gene: TRBJ2-1
clone size: NA
V gene: TRBV15
D gene: TRBD2
CDR3 DNA: TGTGCCACCAGCAAACGACTAGCGGGAGGCAATGAGCAGTTCTTC
CDR3 protein: CATSKRLAGGNEQFF

J gene: TRBJ2-5
clone size: NA
V gene: TRBV28
D gene: NA
CDR3 DNA: TGTGCCAGCAGTAATCACCAAGGTCTAGGAAAAGAGACCCAGTACTTC
CDR3 protein: CASSNHQGLGKETQYF

J gene: TRBJ1-3
clone size: NA
V gene: TRBV7-6
D gene: NA
CDR3 DNA: TGTGCCAGCAGCTTAGGACCGCCAGGCCTTTCTGGAAACACCATATATTTT
CDR3 protein: CASSLGPPGLSGNTIYF

J gene: TRBJ2-2
clone size: NA
V gene: TRBV5-1
D gene: TRBD1
CDR3 DNA: TGCGCCAGCAGCTTAAACGGACAGGGAGAGCTGTTTTTT
CDR3 protein: CASSLNGQGELFF

J gene: TRBJ2-5
clone size: NA
V gene: TRBV5-8
D gene: TRBD1
CDR3 DNA: TGTGCCAGCGACAGGGTCCGGGAGACCCAGTACTTC
CDR3 protein: CASDRVRETQYF

J gene: TRBJ1-5
clone size: NA
V gene: TRBV2
D gene: TRBD1
CDR3 DNA: TGTGCCAGCAGTTCGGACAGGGACCAGCCCCAGCATTTT
CDR3 protein: CASSSDRDQPQHF

J gene: TRBJ2-7
clone size: many
V gene: TRBV7-2
D gene: TRBD2
CDR3 DNA: TGTGCCAGCAGCTTAGTGGGACTAGCGGGAGCCTACGAGCAGTACTTC
CDR3 protein: CASSLVGLAGAYEQYF

J gene: TRBJ2-7
clone size: NA
V gene: TRBV7-9
D gene: NA
CDR3 DNA: TGTGCCAGCAGGCGTCCCAGGAGGGGCGATAACTACGAGCAGTACTTC
CDR3 protein: CASRRPRRGDNYEQYF

J gene: TRBJ2-1
clone size: NA
V gene: TRBV7-6
D gene: TRBD1
CDR3 DNA: TGTGCCAGCAGCTCATTTCCACAGGGGGCTAGCTACAATGAGCAGTTCTTC
CDR3 protein: CASSSFPQGASYNEQFF

J gene: TRBJ2-2
clone size: NA
V gene: TRBV4-2
D gene: NA
CDR3 DNA: TGTGCCAGCAGCCAAGTTGGCGGTGGGGGCCCTGACACCGGGGAGCTGTTTTTT
CDR3 protein: CASSQVGGGGPDTGELFF

J gene: TRBJ1-2
clone size: once
V gene: TRBV3-1/TRBV3-2
D gene: TRBD1
CDR3 DNA: TGTGCCAGCAGCCAACCTAACAGGGGGTGGTATGGCTACACCTTC
CDR3 protein: CASSQPNRGWYGYTF

J gene: TRBJ2-7
clone size: NA
V gene: TRBV7-9
D gene: TRBD1
CDR3 DNA: TGTGCCAGCAGCGCAACGGGACAGGGGATCGGCGAGCAGTACTTC
CDR3 protein: CASSATGQGIGEQYF

J gene: TRBJ1-4
clone size: NA
V gene: TRBV27
D gene: TRBD1
CDR3 DNA: TGTGCCAGCAGTCCATTACAGGGGGCCATCGGTGAAAAACTGTTTTTT
CDR3 protein: CASSPLQGAIGEKLFF

J gene: TRBJ1-2
clone size: NA
V gene: TRBV7-8
D gene: NA
CDR3 DNA: TGTGCCAGCAGCTTAGCTGCACAGAACTATGGCTACACCTTC
CDR3 protein: CASSLAAQNYGYTF

J gene: TRBJ1-3
clone size: NA
V gene: TRBV9
D gene: NA
CDR3 DNA: TGTGCCAGCAGCGTAGACGGGGTCGGAAACACCATATATTTT
CDR3 protein: CASSVDGVGNTIYF

J gene: TRBJ1-2
clone size: NA
V gene: TRBV5-1
D gene: NA
CDR3 DNA: TGCGCCAGCAGCCGGAGCTTTGGTGGCTACACCTTC
CDR3 protein: CASSRSFGGYTF

J gene: TRBJ1-1
clone size: NA
V gene: TRBV11-1
D gene: NA
CDR3 DNA: TGTGCCATCCATTCTTTCTCAGGGAACACTGAAGCTTTCTTT
CDR3 protein: CAIHSFSGNTEAFF

J gene: TRBJ2-3
clone size: NA
V gene: TRBV4-1
D gene: NA
CDR3 DNA: TGCGCCAGCATGCGACCCGGCCAGGGATCCACAGATACGCAGTATTTT
CDR3 protein: CASMRPGQGSTDTQYF

J gene: TRBJ1-1
clone size: NA
V gene: TRBV12-3/TRBV12-4
D gene: NA
CDR3 DNA: TGTGCCAGCAGATCCGACAGGACTGAAGCTTTCTTT
CDR3 protein: CASRSDRTEAFF

J gene: TRBJ1-2
clone size: NA
V gene: TRBV12-3/TRBV12-4
D gene: NA
CDR3 DNA: TGTGCCAGCAGTTTAGGGGACTTTGGAGGAACCTTC
CDR3 protein: CASSLGDFGGTF

J gene: TRBJ2-2
clone size: NA
V gene: TRBV27
D gene: TRBD2
CDR3 DNA: TGTGCCAGTCGGACTAGCGGGAGAATTTCGGAGCTGTTTTTT
CDR3 protein: CASRTSGRISELFF

J gene: TRBJ1-2
clone size: NA
V gene: TRBV6-1
D gene: TRBD1
CDR3 DNA: TGTGCCAGCAGTGACATTCGGGGACAGGGCTCTTATGGCTACACCTTC
CDR3 protein: CASSDIRGQGSYGYTF

J gene: TRBJ1-2
clone size: NA
V gene: TRBV30
D gene: NA
CDR3 DNA: TGTGCCACGCCAGAGGGTGAAAATGGCTACACCTTC
CDR3 protein: CATPEGENGYTF

J gene: TRBJ2-5
clone size: once
V gene: TRBV2
D gene: TRBD1
CDR3 DNA: TGTGCCAGCAGCAGGGACAGCAAAGAGACCCAGTACTTC
CDR3 protein: CASSRDSKETQYF

J gene: TRBJ2-7
clone size: NA
V gene: TRBV12-3/TRBV12-4
D gene: NA
CDR3 DNA: TGTGCCAGCAGTTACAGGGAAACCTACGAGCAGTACTTC
CDR3 protein: CASSYRETYEQYF

J gene: TRBJ2-3
clone size: NA
V gene: TRBV6-5
D gene: NA
CDR3 DNA: TGTGCCAGCAGTTTGCGGGACTCCCAAGATACGCAGTATTTT
CDR3 protein: CASSLRDSQDTQYF

J gene: TRBJ1-1
clone size: NA
V gene: TRBV29-1
D gene: NA
CDR3 DNA: TGCAGCGTTTTAAGACAGTTGGGGACTGAAGCTTTCTTT
CDR3 protein: CSVLRQLGTEAFF